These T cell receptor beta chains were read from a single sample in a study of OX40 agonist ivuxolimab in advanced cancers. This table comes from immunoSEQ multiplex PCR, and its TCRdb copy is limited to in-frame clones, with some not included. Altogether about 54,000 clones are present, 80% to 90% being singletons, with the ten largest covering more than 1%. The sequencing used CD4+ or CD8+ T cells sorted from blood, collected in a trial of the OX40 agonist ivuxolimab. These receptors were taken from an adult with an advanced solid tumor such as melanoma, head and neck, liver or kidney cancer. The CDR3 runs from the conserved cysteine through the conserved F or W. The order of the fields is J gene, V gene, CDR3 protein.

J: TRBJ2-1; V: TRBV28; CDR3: CARQVSSYNEQFF
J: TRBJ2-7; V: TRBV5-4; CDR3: CASSLDEGDEQYF
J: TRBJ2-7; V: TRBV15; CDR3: CATSRDRGSYEQYF
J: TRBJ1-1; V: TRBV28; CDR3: CASGRTNTEAFF
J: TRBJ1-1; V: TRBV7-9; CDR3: CASSPRGAETEAFF
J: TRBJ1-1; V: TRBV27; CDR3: CASRTDRGRMNTEAFF
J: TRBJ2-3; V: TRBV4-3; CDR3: CASSQYGGDTQYF
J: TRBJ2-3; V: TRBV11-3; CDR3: CASSIAGADTQYF
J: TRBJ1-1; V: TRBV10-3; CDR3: CAIMVDVGGGHTEAFF
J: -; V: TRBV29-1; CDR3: CSVTGWDTGELFF
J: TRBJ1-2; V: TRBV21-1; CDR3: CASSNRGYTF
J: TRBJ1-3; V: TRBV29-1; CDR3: CSVEFNAGNTIYF
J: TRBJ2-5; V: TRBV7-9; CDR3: CASSLQQGPQETQYF
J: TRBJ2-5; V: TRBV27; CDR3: CASSLRTRETQYF
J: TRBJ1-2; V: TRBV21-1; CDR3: CASSRARTESYGYTF
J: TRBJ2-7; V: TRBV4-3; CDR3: CASSQEGGFSEQYF
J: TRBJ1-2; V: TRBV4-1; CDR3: CASSQTEGGYGYTF
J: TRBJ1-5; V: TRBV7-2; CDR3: CASSSGTGFNQPQHF
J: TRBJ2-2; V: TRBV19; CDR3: CASRLGLAGADTGELFF
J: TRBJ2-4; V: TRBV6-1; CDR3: CASIQGGVKNIQYF
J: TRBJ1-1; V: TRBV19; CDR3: CASSLGQTPEAFF
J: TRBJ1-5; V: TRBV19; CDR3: CATRSGDRGFHQPQHF
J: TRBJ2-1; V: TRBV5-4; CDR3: CASSLVGLAYNEQFF
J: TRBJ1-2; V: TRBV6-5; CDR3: CASSYKADGYTF
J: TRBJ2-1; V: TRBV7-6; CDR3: CASSLAGTSGRDEQFF
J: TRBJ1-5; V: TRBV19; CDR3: CASSMRLGQGADQPQHF